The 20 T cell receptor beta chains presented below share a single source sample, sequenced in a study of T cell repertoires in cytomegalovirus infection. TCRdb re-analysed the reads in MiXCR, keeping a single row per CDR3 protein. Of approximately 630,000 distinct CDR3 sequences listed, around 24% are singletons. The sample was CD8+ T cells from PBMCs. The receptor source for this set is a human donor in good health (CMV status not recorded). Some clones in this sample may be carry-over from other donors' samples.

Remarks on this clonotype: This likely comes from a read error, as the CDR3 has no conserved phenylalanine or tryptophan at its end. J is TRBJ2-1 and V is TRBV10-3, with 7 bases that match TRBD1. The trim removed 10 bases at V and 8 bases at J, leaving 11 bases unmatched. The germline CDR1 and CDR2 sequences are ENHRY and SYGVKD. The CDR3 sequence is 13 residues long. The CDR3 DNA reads TGTGCCACCACGAACCAACAGGGGTATGAGCAGTTCCTC. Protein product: CATTNQQGYEQFL.

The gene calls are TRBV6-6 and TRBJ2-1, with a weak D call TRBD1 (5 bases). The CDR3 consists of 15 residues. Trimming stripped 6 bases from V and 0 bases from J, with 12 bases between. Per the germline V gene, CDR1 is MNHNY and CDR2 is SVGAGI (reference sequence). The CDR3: CASSKGPSSYNEQFF. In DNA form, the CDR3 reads TGTGCCAGCAGCAAGGGGCCTAGCTCCTACAATGAGCAGTTCTTC.

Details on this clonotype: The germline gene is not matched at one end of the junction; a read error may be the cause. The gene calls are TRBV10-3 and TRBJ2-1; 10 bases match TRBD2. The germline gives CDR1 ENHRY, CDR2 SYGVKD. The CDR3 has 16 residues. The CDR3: CAIRDPGLASYNEQFF. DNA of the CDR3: TGTGCCATCCGTGACCCGGGACTAGCGAGCTACAATGAGCAGTTCTTC.

CDR3 in amino acids: CASSQLAGIYNEQFF. The CDR3 DNA sequence: TGCGCCAGCAGCCAACTAGCGGGGATCTACAATGAGCAGTTCTTC. This chain uses TRBV5-1 with TRBJ2-1, with 10 bases identical to TRBD2. CDR3 length: 15 amino acids. In germline, CDR1 is SGHRS, CDR2 YFSETQ. Trimming took 4 bases from V and 3 from J; bases not matched to a gene: 4.

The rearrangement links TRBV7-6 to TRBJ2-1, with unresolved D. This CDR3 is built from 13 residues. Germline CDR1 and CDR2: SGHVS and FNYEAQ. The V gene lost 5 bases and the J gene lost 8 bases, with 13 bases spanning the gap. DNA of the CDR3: TGTGCCAGCAGCGGAAAGGGTTTTGATGAGCAGTTCTTC. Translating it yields CASSGKGFDEQFF.

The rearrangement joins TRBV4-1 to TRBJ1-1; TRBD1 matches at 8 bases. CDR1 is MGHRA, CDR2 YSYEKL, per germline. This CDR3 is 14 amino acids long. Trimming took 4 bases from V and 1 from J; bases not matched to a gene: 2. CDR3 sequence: CASSRGQGNTEAFF. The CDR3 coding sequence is TGCGCCAGCAGCCGCGGACAGGGGAACACTGAAGCTTTCTTT.

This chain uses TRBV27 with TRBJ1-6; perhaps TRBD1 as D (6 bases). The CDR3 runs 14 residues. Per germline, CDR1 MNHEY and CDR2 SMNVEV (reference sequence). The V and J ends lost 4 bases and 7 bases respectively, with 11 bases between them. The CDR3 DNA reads TGTGCCAGCAGTTCAACAGGGACGAATTCACCCCTCCACTTT. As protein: CASSSTGTNSPLHF.

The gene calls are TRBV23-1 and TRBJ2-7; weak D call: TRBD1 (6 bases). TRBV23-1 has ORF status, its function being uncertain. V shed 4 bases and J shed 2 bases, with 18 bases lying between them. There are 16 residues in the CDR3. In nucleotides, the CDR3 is TGCGCCAGCAGTCTGTCCCTAGAACAGGGAACCTACGAGCAGTACGTC. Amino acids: CASSLSLEQGTYEQYV.

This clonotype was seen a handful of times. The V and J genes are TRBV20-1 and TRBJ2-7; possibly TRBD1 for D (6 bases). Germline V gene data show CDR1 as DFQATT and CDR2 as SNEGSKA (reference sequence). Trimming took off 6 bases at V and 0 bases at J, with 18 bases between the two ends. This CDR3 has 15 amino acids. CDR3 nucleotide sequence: TGCAGTGCCCTTAGACAGGCCCTAAGCTCCTACGAGCAGTACGTC. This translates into CSALRQALSSYEQYV.

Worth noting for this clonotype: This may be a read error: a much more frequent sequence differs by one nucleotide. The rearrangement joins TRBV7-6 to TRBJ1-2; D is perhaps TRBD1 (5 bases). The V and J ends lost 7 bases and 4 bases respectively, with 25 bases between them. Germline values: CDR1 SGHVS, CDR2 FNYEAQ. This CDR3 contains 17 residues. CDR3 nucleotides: TGTGCCAGCATCCTTGGGGAGGGGAATAGCCCCTCCTATGGCTACACCTTC. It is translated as CASILGEGNSPSYGYTF.

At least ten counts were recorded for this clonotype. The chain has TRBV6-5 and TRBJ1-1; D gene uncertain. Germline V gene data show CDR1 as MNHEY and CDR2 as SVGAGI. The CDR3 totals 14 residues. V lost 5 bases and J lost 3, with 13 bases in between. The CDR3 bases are TGTGCCAGCAGTCTTGACACGGCTTACACTGAAGCTTTCTTT. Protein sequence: CASSLDTAYTEAFF.

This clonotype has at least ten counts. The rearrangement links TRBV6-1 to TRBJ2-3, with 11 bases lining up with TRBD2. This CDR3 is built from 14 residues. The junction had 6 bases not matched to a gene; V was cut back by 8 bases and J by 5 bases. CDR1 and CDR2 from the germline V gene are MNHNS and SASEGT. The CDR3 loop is CASSRLAGLDTQYF. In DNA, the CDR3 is TGTGCCAGCTCCCGACTAGCGGGGTTAGATACGCAGTATTTT.

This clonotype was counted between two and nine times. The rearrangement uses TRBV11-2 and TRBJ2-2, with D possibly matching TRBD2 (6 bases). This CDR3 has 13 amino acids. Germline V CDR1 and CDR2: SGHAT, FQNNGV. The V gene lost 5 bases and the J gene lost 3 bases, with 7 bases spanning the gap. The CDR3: CASSREYTGELFF. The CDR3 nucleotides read TGTGCCAGCAGCCGGGAGTACACCGGGGAGCTGTTTTTT. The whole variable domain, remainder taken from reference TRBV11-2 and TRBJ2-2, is EAGVAQSPRYKIIEKRQSVAFWCNPISGHATLYWYQQILGQGPKLLIQFQNNGVVDDSQLPKDRFSAERLKGVDSTLKIQPAKLEDSAVYLCASSREYTGELFFGEGSRLTVL.

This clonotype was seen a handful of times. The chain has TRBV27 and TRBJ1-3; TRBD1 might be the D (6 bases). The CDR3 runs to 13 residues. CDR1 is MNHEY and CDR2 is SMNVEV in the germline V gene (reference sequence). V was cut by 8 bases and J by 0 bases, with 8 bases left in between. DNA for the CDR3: TGTGCCAGCGGACAGTTCTCTGGAAACACCATATATTTT. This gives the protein CASGQFSGNTIYF.

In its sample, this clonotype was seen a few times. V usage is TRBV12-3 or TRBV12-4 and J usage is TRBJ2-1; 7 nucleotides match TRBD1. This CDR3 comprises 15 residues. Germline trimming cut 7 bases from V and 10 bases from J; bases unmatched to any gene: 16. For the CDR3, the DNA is TGTGCCAGCACCCCCTTTCAGGGACAGACCGAGGAGCAGTTCTTC. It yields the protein CASTPFQGQTEEQFF.

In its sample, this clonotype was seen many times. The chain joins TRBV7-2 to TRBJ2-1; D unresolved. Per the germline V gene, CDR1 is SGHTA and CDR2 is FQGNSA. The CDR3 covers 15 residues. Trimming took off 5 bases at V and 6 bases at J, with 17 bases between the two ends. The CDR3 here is CASSSTSARRNEQFF. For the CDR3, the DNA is TGTGCCAGCAGCAGCACCTCGGCTAGACGCAATGAGCAGTTCTTC.

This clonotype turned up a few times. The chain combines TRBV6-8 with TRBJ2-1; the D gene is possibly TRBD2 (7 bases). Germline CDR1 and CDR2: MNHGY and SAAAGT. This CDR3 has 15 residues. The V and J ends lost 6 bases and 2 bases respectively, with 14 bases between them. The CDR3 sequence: CASSQEGGPYNEQFF. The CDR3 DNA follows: TGTGCCAGCAGCCAAGAGGGGGGGCCCTACAATGAGCAGTTCTTC.

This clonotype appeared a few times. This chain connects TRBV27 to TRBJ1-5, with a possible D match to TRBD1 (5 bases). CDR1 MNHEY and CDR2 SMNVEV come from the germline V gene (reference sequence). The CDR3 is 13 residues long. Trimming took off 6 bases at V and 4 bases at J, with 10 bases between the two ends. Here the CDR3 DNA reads TGTGCCAGCAGGAGGGGAGAAAATCAGCCCCAGCATTTT. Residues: CASRRGENQPQHF.

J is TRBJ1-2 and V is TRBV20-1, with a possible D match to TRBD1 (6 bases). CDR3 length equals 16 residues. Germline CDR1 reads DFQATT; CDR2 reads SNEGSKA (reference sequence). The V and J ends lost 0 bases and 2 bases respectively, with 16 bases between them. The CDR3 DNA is TGCAGTGCTAGAGAGCGGAGCCAGGGGAGAAACTATGGCTACACCTTC. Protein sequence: CSARERSQGRNYGYTF.

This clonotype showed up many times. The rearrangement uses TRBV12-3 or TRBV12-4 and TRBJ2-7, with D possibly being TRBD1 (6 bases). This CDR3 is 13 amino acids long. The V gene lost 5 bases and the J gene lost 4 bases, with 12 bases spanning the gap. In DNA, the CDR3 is TGTGCCAGCAGTGGGGGCAGGGTTTACGAGCAGTACGTC. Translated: CASSGGRVYEQYV.